This T cell receptor beta chain was observed in a study of identifying expanded T cells in peripheral blood. The germline V gene encodes CDR1 KGHSH and CDR2 LQKENI. The CDR3 is 13 residues long. Between the trimmed V and J ends, which lost 3 bases and 7 bases, there was a span of 12 bases. Data came from immunoSEQ multiplex PCR; TCRdb stores just in-frame clones and leaves some out. Counted here are under 120,000 clones, roughly 90% occurring once; the ten biggest clones make up approximately 16%. Sequencing was performed on blood. The origin of this receptor is a person aged 18 to 75 in good health. The chain links TRBV18 to TRBJ1-1; D is unresolved. The CDR3 protein is CASSPKREVEAFF. CDR3 bases: TGTGCCAGCTCACCTAAAAGGGAGGTTGAAGCTTTCTTT.